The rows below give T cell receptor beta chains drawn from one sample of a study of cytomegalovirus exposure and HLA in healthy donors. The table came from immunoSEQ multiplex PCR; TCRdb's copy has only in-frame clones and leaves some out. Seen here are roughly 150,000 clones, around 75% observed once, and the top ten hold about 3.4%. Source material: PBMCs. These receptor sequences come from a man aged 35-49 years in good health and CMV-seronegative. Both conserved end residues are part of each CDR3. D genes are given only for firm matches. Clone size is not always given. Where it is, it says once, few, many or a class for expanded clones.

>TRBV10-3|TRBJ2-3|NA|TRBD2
CAISARGLAYADTQYF
TGTGCCATCAGCGCTCGTGGACTAGCCTATGCAGATACGCAGTATTTT
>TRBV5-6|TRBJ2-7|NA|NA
CASSLVWGRHWEQYF
TGTGCCAGCAGCTTGGTTTGGGGCCGACACTGGGAGCAGTACTTC
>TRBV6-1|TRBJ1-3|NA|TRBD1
CASSQDGSDRAGGNTIYF
TGTGCCAGCAGTCAAGATGGGTCTGACAGGGCAGGAGGAAACACCATATATTTT
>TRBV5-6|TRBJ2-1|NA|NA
CASSLAGSEQFF
TGTGCCAGCAGCTTGGCGGGAAGTGAGCAGTTCTTC
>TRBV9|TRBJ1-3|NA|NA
CASSAKGAGNTIYF
TGTGCCAGCAGCGCTAAAGGGGCTGGAAACACCATATATTTT
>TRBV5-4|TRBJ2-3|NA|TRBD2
CASTQRRGWGTDTQYF
TGTGCCAGCACCCAGCGGCGGGGGTGGGGCACAGATACGCAGTATTTT
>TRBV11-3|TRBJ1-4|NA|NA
CASSPEQGRTNEKLFF
TGTGCCAGCAGCCCGGAACAGGGACGGACTAATGAAAAACTGTTTTTT
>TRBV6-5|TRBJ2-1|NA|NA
CASSGQSGSYNEQFF
TGTGCCAGCAGCGGACAGTCAGGCTCCTACAATGAGCAGTTCTTC
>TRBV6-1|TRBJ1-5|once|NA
CASSTGGPQHF
TGTGCCAGCAGCACCGGGGGGCCCCAGCATTTT
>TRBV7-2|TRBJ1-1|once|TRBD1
CASSLSGQVNTEAFF
TGTGCCAGCAGCTTATCGGGACAGGTGAACACTGAAGCTTTCTTT
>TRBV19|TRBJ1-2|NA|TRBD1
CASSSPGQGKDTF
TGTGCCAGTAGTAGTCCGGGACAGGGAAAGGATACCTTC
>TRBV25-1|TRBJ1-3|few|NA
CASRVGENTIYF
TGTGCCAGCAGAGTAGGGGAAAACACCATATATTTT
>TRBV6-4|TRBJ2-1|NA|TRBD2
CASSPTGTSDNEQFF
TGTGCCAGCAGTCCCACCGGGACTAGCGACAATGAGCAGTTCTTC
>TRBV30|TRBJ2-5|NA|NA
CAWETGTGSGETQYF
TGTGCCTGGGAAACGGGAACAGGGAGTGGGGAGACCCAGTACTTC
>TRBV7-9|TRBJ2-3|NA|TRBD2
CASSRTSGGSTDTQYF
TGTGCCAGCAGCCGGACTAGCGGGGGAAGCACAGATACGCAGTATTTT
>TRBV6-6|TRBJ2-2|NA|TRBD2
CASSLSGRAGVGELFF
TGTGCCAGCAGTCTTAGCGGGAGGGCCGGGGTCGGGGAGCTGTTTTTT
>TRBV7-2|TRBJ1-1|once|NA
CASRPGGVNTEAFF
TGTGCCAGCAGACCCGGGGGGGTGAACACTGAAGCTTTCTTT
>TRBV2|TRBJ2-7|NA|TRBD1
CASSEIWDRGYEQYF
TGTGCCAGCAGTGAAATCTGGGACAGGGGCTACGAGCAGTACTTC
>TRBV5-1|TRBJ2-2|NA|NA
CASSLERVNTGELFF
TGCGCCAGCAGCTTGGAGAGGGTCAACACCGGGGAGCTGTTTTTT
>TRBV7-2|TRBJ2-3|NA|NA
CASSADYTDTQYF
TGTGCCAGCAGCGCCGACTACACAGATACGCAGTATTTT
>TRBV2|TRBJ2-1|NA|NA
CASSEQGNYNEQFF
TGTGCCAGCAGTGAACAGGGTAACTACAATGAGCAGTTCTTC
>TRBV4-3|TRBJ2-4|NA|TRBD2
CASSQDPSGGASEGIQYF
TGCGCCAGCAGCCAAGACCCCAGCGGGGGGGCCTCAGAGGGCATTCAGTACTTC
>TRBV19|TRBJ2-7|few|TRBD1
CASSPTTGEFSYEQYF
TGTGCCAGTAGTCCTACAACAGGGGAGTTTTCGTACGAGCAGTACTTC
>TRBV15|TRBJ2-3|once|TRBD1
CATSREDRGRDTQYF
TGTGCCACCAGCAGAGAGGACAGGGGCCGGGATACGCAGTATTTT
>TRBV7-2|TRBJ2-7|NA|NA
CASSLVGGPTYEQYF
TGTGCCAGCAGCTTAGTCGGGGGGCCCACCTACGAGCAGTACTTC
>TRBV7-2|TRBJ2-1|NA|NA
CASSSYDNEQFF
TGTGCCAGCAGCTCCTATGACAATGAGCAGTTCTTC
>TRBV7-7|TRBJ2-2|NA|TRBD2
CASSPIAGEDTGELFF
TGTGCCAGCAGCCCCATAGCGGGGGAGGACACCGGGGAGCTGTTTTTT
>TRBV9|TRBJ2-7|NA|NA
CASSVAGSEQYF
TGTGCCAGCAGCGTAGCAGGTTCCGAGCAGTACTTC
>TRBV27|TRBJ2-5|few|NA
CASSQRGLGQGTQYF
TGTGCCAGCAGTCAAAGAGGCCTGGGACAAGGGACCCAGTACTTC
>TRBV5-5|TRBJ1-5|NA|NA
CASSPSPGRNQPQHF
TGTGCCAGCAGCCCGTCCCCAGGCCGGAATCAGCCCCAGCATTTT
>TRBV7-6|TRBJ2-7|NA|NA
CASSLGGVRPGEEQYF
TGTGCCAGCAGCTTAGGGGGAGTTCGTCCGGGCGAGGAGCAGTACTTC
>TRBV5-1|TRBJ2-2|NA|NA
CASSFVTAGELFF
TGCGCCAGCAGCTTCGTGACAGCGGGGGAGCTGTTTTTT
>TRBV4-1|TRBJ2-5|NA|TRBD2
CASSQDSPALAGRETQYF
TGCGCCAGCAGCCAAGATTCCCCTGCACTAGCGGGTAGGGAGACCCAGTACTTC
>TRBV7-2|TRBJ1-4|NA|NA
CASSLQGPANEKLFF
TGTGCCAGCAGCTTACAGGGGCCGGCTAATGAAAAACTGTTTTTT
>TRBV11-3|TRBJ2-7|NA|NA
CASSLHGGAEQYF
TGTGCCAGCAGCTTACATGGAGGGGCCGAGCAGTACTTC
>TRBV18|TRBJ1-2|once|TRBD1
CATSPLGTGDGYTF
TGTGCCACCTCGCCCCTCGGGACAGGGGATGGCTACACCTTC
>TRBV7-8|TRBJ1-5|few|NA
CASSLVAGAFRYQPQHF
TGTGCCAGCAGCTTAGTGGCAGGGGCATTTCGTTATCAGCCCCAGCATTTT